What follows are 9 T cell receptor beta chains derived from one specimen sequenced in a study of T cell changes during pregnancy in multiple sclerosis. TCRdb keeps only in-frame clones here, not all; method: immunoSEQ multiplex PCR. The repertoire holds around 78,000 clones, with 91% as singletons. Material: peripheral blood, obtained in the third trimester of pregnancy. Receptors originate from a female donor in good health, enrolled as a control in a pregnancy study.

The V call is TRBV4-2, the J call TRBJ2-2, with 11 bases aligning to TRBD2. This CDR3 contains 18 residues. Germline-derived CDR1 and CDR2 are LGHNA and YNFKEQ. With V trimmed by 0 bases and J by 6 bases, 9 bases remained unmatched. In DNA, the CDR3 is TGTGCCAGCAGCCAAGACTTCAGACTAGCGGGGAGGTCCGGGGAGCTGTTTTTT. It is translated as CASSQDFRLAGRSGELFF.

The rearrangement uses TRBV7-9 and TRBJ1-1; 7 nucleotides agree with TRBD1. CDR3 length: 15 residues. Germline CDR1 reads SEHNR; CDR2 reads FQNEAQ (reference sequence). Losses at the gene ends were 5 bases for V and 0 bases for J; bases not matched to a gene: 6. The CDR3 region has the DNA TGTGCCAGCAGCGCAGAGGACAGGATGAACACTGAAGCTTTCTTT. This gives the protein CASSAEDRMNTEAFF.

V is TRBV11-2 and J is TRBJ2-1; 7 bases agree with TRBD2. Germline V gene lookup returns CDR1 SGHAT and CDR2 FQNNGV. This CDR3 has 16 residues. V gave up 1 base and J gave up 3 bases; unmatched junction bases: 6. CDR3 DNA sequence: TGTGCCAGCAGCTTAGGGCTAGCGGACTACTACAATGAGCAGTTCTTC. Translation gives CASSLGLADYYNEQFF.

The V call is TRBV9, the J call TRBJ2-7, with TRBD1 matching 10 bases. The J segment lost 4 bases and the V segment lost 7 bases, leaving 8 bases of the junction unmatched. The CDR3 has 14 residues. From germline, CDR1 is SGDLS and CDR2 YYNGEE. The CDR3 sequence is CASGPGQGGYEQYF. DNA of the CDR3: TGTGCCAGCGGCCCAGGACAGGGGGGTTACGAGCAGTACTTC.

This chain connects TRBV9 to TRBJ2-7; no firm D call. In germline, CDR1 is SGDLS, CDR2 YYNGEE. V was clipped by 0 bases and J by 2 bases, with 6 bases between them. The CDR3 has 13 residues. The CDR3 nucleotides read TGTGCCAGCAGCGTAGATACAGCCTACGAGCAGTACTTC. It translates to CASSVDTAYEQYF.

This sequence joins TRBV6-5 and TRBJ1-1; 9 positions match TRBD1. The V and J ends lost 5 bases and 6 bases, in that order; junction bases with no gene match: 1. CDR3 length: 12 amino acids. In germline, CDR1 is MNHEY, CDR2 SVGAGI. CDR3 loop: CASSRTGAEAFF. The CDR3 region has the DNA TGTGCCAGCAGTCGGACAGGGGCTGAAGCTTTCTTT.

The J gene is TRBJ1-5, the V gene TRBV7-9; TRBD1 matches 7 bases. Trimming removed 5 bases from V and 0 bases from J; junction bases left unmatched: 4. The CDR3 has 15 residues. Germline lookup yields CDR1 SEHNR and CDR2 FQNEAQ (reference sequence). Written as DNA, the CDR3 is TGTGCCAGCAGCCGCGGACAGGATAGCAATCAGCCCCAGCATTTT. It translates to CASSRGQDSNQPQHF.

V is TRBV11-2 and J is TRBJ1-6, with 7 positions matching TRBD1. V was pared by 1 base and J by 2 bases, with 5 bases of the junction left unmatched. The V gene's germline CDR1 is SGHAT and CDR2 FQNNGV. CDR3 size: 17 residues. CDR3 nucleotide sequence: TGTGCCAGCAGCTTAGGCCAGGGGGTTACCTATAATTCACCCCTCCACTTT. Protein sequence: CASSLGQGVTYNSPLHF.

This chain uses TRBV7-9 with TRBJ1-1; D call uncertain. This CDR3 is 15 amino acids long. Germline assignment: CDR1 SEHNR and CDR2 FQNEAQ (reference sequence). Trimming shortened V by 5 bases and J by 4 bases, and 17 bases separated the two germline ends. CDR3 amino acids: CASSKGALEGTEAFF. The CDR3 DNA follows: TGTGCCAGCAGCAAAGGCGCCCTCGAGGGCACTGAAGCTTTCTTT.